This T cell receptor (beta chain) was sequenced in a study of shared clonotypes between healthy human individuals. Study-level results: Sorted-subset sequencing, rarefaction showed, was incomplete despite large depth. Represented diversity, genetic and exposure-history alike, was limited by few donors. A handful of donors showed sharing of approximately 5% of naive CD4 clonotypes.

This CDR3 is 16 amino acids long. J gave up 1 base and V 0 bases, and 5 bases lay outside the gene matches. The V gene's germline CDR1 is SGDLS and CDR2 YYNGEE. The assay was immunoSEQ multiplex PCR, and TCRdb's table has in-frame clones only and misses some. The data hold 2 million to 3 million clones, with under 95% observed a single time. This clone showed up just once. Its antigen is not identified. The same CDR3 can be traced to other DNA sequences in this sample. The sequence was obtained from a man younger than 35 in good health. Some clones in this sample may be carry-over from other donors' samples. What was sequenced was naive CD4+ T cells from PBMCs. The sample's subset: CD45RA+ positively selected. The chain has TRBV9 and TRBJ2-7; 9 bases map to TRBD1. The CDR3 here is CASSVDPGQGSYEQYF. The DNA for the CDR3 is TGTGCCAGCAGCGTAGATCCGGGACAGGGATCCTACGAGCAGTACTTC.